These 20 T cell receptor beta chains originate from one sample sequenced in a study of metastatic and nonmetastatic thyroid tumors. All patients were untreated before thyroid surgery. With MiXCR, TCRdb called clones anew from the PCR reads. The table includes about 32,000 clones, roughly 25% detected once. The material sequenced was blood. The origin of the receptors is a female donor with papillary thyroid cancer or a benign thyroid nodule (not recorded which). Some clones in this sample may be carry-over from other donors' samples.

This clone was seen more than once but under ten times. The chain combines TRBV6-2 or TRBV6-3 with TRBJ2-7; 9 bases agree with TRBD2. Germline V gives CDR1 MNHEY, CDR2 SVGEGT. The CDR3 runs to 15 residues. V trimming: 2 bases; J trimming: 4 bases; junction bases outside the gene matches: 6. CDR3 sequence reads: CASSYASGNYYEQYF. CDR3 nucleotide sequence: TGTGCCAGCAGTTACGCTAGCGGGAATTATTACGAGCAGTACTTC.

The rearrangement uses TRBV28 and TRBJ2-2; D is ambiguous. Deletions cut 3 bases from V and 1 base from J, with 9 bases between. This CDR3 contains 15 residues. Germline CDR1 is MDHEN and CDR2 is SYDVKM. CDR3 residues: CASSLDGLNTGELFF. The CDR3 nucleotides read TGTGCCAGCAGTTTGGACGGGTTGAACACCGGGGAGCTGTTTTTT.

This clone was detected ten times or more. V gene TRBV28 combines with J gene TRBJ2-1; D is perhaps TRBD2 (6 bases). The CDR3 runs to 11 residues. CDR1 is MDHEN, CDR2 SYDVKM, per germline. Between the trimmed V and J ends, which lost 6 bases and 9 bases, there was a span of 9 bases. CDR3 sequence (DNA): TGTGCCAGCAGACAGGAGGGTGAGCAGTTCTTC. Translated, it gives CASRQEGEQFF.

There are a few counts of this clone. This rearrangement joins TRBV20-1 to TRBJ1-5; no definite D call. The CDR3 loop spans 13 amino acids. Trimming pared 1 base from V and 5 bases from J, leaving 9 bases between. Germline V gene data show CDR1 as DFQATT and CDR2 as SNEGSKA (reference sequence). CDR3 in DNA: TGCAGTGCTAGAGCTAGCAGGTATCAGCCCCAGCATTTT. Protein: CSARASRYQPQHF.

This clone has at least ten counts. V and J are TRBV7-9 and TRBJ1-3, with D hard to call. The CDR3 is 15 residues long. Looked up from germline, CDR1 is SEHNR and CDR2 is FQNEAQ (reference sequence). V lost 4 bases, J lost 0 bases, and 10 bases lay in between. In nucleotides, the CDR3 is TGTGCCAGCAGCTCTGGGGTTAGCTCTGGAAACACCATATATTTT. Translation: CASSSGVSSGNTIYF. Looking up the rest from reference TRBV7-9 and TRBJ1-3 gives the full variable domain: DTGVSQNPRHKITKRGQNVTFRCDPISEHNRLYWYRQTLGQGPEFLTYFQNEAQLEKSRLLSDRFSAERPKGSFSTLEIQRTEQGDSAMYLCASSSGVSSGNTIYFGEGSWLTVV.

This clone is deemed medium-sized (0.01 to 0.1%). Relative to the germline gene, one junction end is altered; a read error may explain this. V usage is TRBV27 and J usage is TRBJ2-7; 7 bases map to TRBD1. The V gene's germline CDR1 is MNHEY and CDR2 SMNVEV (reference sequence). The CDR3 runs to 14 residues. DNA of the CDR3: TGTGCCACCAGTCTGAGGGGGCAATATCACGAGCAGTACTTC. Protein product: CATSLRGQYHEQYF.

This clone was counted at least ten times. This chain connects TRBV6-5 to TRBJ2-6, with a tentative D call TRBD1 (6 bases). This CDR3 has 19 residues. CDR1 and CDR2 from the germline V gene are MNHEY and SVGAGI. V lost 6 bases and J lost 0, with 21 bases in between. The CDR3 DNA sequence: TGTGCCAGCAGAACCCGGACAGACAAAACATACTCTGGGGCCAACGTCCTGACTTTC. Translated, it gives CASRTRTDKTYSGANVLTF.

This clone has only a few counts. CDR3 sequence reads: CASSYSPSGSYEQYF. The DNA for the CDR3 is TGTGCCAGCAGTTACTCGCCTAGCGGATCCTACGAGCAGTACTTC. The rearrangement uses TRBV6-5 and TRBJ2-7; TRBD2 agrees at 7 bases. Per germline, CDR1 MNHEY and CDR2 SVGAGI. V lost 0 bases, J lost 1 base, and 3 bases stayed unmatched. There are 15 residues in the CDR3.

This clone was seen a few times. J is TRBJ1-5 and V is TRBV24-1, with TRBD1 as a possible D gene (6 bases). Germline V gene sequence: CDR1 KGHDR, CDR2 SFDVKD. With 2 bases removed from V and 6 bases from J, the gap between germline ends came to 10 bases. This CDR3 contains 14 residues. This CDR3 is CATSDWDMSQPQHF. The CDR3, as DNA: TGTGCCACCAGTGATTGGGACATGAGTCAGCCCCAGCATTTT.

This clone was detected only a few times. This chain connects TRBV20-1 to TRBJ1-6; D not certain. Germline CDR1 reads DFQATT; CDR2 reads SNEGSKA (reference sequence). The CDR3 is 9 amino acids. The CDR3 DNA sequence: TGCCATCTCGAGACACCCCTCCACTTT. This gives the protein CHLETPLHF.

This clone came up many times. The gene calls are TRBV5-1 and TRBJ2-1; a possible D gene is TRBD2 (5 bases). Germline V gene data show CDR1 as SGHRS and CDR2 as YFSETQ. CDR3 length: 13 residues. V lost 0 bases and J 8 bases, leaving 9 bases between the germline ends. The CDR3 reads CASSLGLKDEQFF. CDR3 nucleotide sequence: TGCGCCAGCAGCTTGGGACTAAAGGATGAGCAGTTCTTC. Using reference TRBV5-1 and TRBJ2-1 for the parts outside the CDR3, the full variable domain is KAGVTQTPRYLIKTRGQQVTLSCSPISGHRSVSWYQQTPGQGLQFLFEYFSETQRNKGNFPGRFSGRQFSNSRSEMNVSTLELGDSALYLCASSLGLKDEQFFGPGTRLTVL.

The sample holds many counts of this clone. The chain combines TRBV11-3 with TRBJ2-3; D possibly corresponds to TRBD1 (6 bases). The CDR3 has 14 residues. Germline-derived CDR1 and CDR2 are SGHNT and YENEEA. The V end was cut by 5 bases, the J end by 3 bases, with 12 bases between. The CDR3 sequence is CASSPTRGTDTQYF. The CDR3 coding sequence is TGTGCCAGCAGCCCCACGAGGGGGACAGATACGCAGTATTTT. Complete variable domain (other parts from reference TRBV11-3 and TRBJ2-3): EAGVVQSPRYKIIEKKQPVAFWCNPISGHNTLYWYLQNLGQGPELLIRYENEEAVDDSQLPKDRFSAERLKGVDSTLKIQPAELGDSAVYLCASSPTRGTDTQYFGPGTRLTVL.

The V and J genes are TRBV30 and TRBJ1-6, with no clear D. The CDR3 contains 12 residues. V shed 0 bases and J shed 8 bases, with 5 bases lying between them. CDR1 is GTSNPN, CDR2 SVGIG, per germline (reference sequence). The CDR3, as DNA: TGTGCCTGGAGTGTAATGGATTCACCCCTCCACTTT. Protein sequence: CAWSVMDSPLHF.

The chain links TRBV4-2 to TRBJ2-7; 7 bases align to TRBD1. The CDR3 extends over 15 amino acids. V lost 2 bases to trimming and J lost 2 bases; unmatched junction nucleotides: 6. From germline, CDR1 is LGHNA and CDR2 YNFKEQ. The CDR3 reads CASSQRTGKAYEQYF. CDR3 nucleotide sequence: TGTGCCAGCAGCCAAAGGACAGGTAAAGCCTACGAGCAGTACTTC.

The chain employs TRBV5-1 and TRBJ2-2; D possibly corresponds to TRBD1 (6 bases). Germline V gives CDR1 SGHRS, CDR2 YFSETQ. V was cut by 0 bases and J by 5 bases, with 11 bases left in between. There are 15 residues in the CDR3. The CDR3 bases are TGCGCCAGCAGCTTGGGGGACATTGTAACCGGGGAGCTGTTTTTT. Its protein product is CASSLGDIVTGELFF. Together with reference TRBV5-1 and TRBJ2-2, the CDR3 gives the full variable domain: KAGVTQTPRYLIKTRGQQVTLSCSPISGHRSVSWYQQTPGQGLQFLFEYFSETQRNKGNFPGRFSGRQFSNSRSEMNVSTLELGDSALYLCASSLGDIVTGELFFGEGSRLTVL.

Ten or more counts support this clone. The genes are TRBV12-5 and TRBJ1-1, with D unclear. The CDR3 spans 12 residues. Germline V gene sequence: CDR1 LGHNT, CDR2 FRNRAP. The V gene lost 1 base and the J gene lost 9 bases, with 9 bases spanning the gap. The CDR3 region is CASGLEGGKAFF. The DNA for the CDR3 is TGTGCTAGTGGTTTGGAAGGTGGCAAAGCTTTCTTT.

The V and J genes are TRBV6-2 or TRBV6-3 and TRBJ2-4, with 9 bases identical to TRBD1. The ends lost 4 bases at V and 1 base at J; junction bases unmatched: 11. Germline CDR1 and CDR2: MNHEY and SVGEGT. There are 18 residues in the CDR3. CDR3: CASSSSGTGTRAKNIQYF. CDR3 nucleotide sequence: TGTGCCAGCAGTTCTTCCGGGACAGGGACGAGGGCCAAAAACATTCAGTACTTC.

This clone is termed medium-sized. The chain uses TRBV14 and TRBJ2-7, with 7 bases matching TRBD1. CDR3 length: 14 residues. Trimming cost V 3 bases and J 3 bases; bases outside gene matches: 5. Germline V gene lookup returns CDR1 SGHDN and CDR2 FVKESK. In DNA, the CDR3 is TGTGCCAGCAGCCAGACAGGGATAGACTACGAGCAGTACTTC. This gives the protein CASSQTGIDYEQYF.

This clone occurred many times. The rearrangement uses TRBV18 and TRBJ2-3; D remains unclear. Trimming stripped 6 bases from V and 3 bases from J, with 16 bases between. Germline CDR1 is KGHSH and CDR2 is LQKENI. CDR3 length equals 15 residues. For the CDR3, the DNA is TGTGCCAGCTCTCCTGAACATGCCGGGACAGATACGCAGTATTTT. Translated, it gives CASSPEHAGTDTQYF.

Regarding this clone: The junction shows a germline mismatch at one end, possibly a read error. The chain has TRBV5-1 and TRBJ2-7; D not certain. Germline CDR1 is SGHRS and CDR2 is YFSETQ. This CDR3 region has 12 residues. CDR3 amino acids: CASSLEFYEQYF. As DNA, the CDR3 is TGCGCCAGCAGTTTGGAGTTCTACGAGCAGTACTTC. The full variable domain, with the rest looked up from reference TRBV5-1 and TRBJ2-7, is KAGVTQTPRYLIKTRGQQVTLSCSPISGHRSVSWYQQTPGQGLQFLFEYFSETQRNKGNFPGRFSGRQFSNSRSEMNVSTLELGDSALYLCASSLEFYEQYFGPGTRLTVT.